Shown below are 23 T cell receptor beta chains from a single sample sequenced in a study of OX40 agonist ivuxolimab in advanced cancers. Some clones are missing from TCRdb's copy, which holds only in-frame ones; the method was immunoSEQ multiplex PCR. The data contain approximately 110,000 clones, about nine tenths of them singletons. The specimen comprised CD4+ or CD8+ T cells sorted from blood, sampled in a trial of the OX40 agonist ivuxolimab. These receptors were taken from an adult with an advanced solid tumor such as melanoma, head and neck, liver or kidney cancer.

This clone was seen only a few times. V and J are TRBV5-1 and TRBJ2-2, with TRBD1 matching over 9 bases. This CDR3 region has 15 residues. Germline lookup yields CDR1 SGHRS and CDR2 YFSETQ. Trimming at V came to 4 bases and at J to 4 bases, leaving 5 bases not matched to a gene. The DNA of the CDR3 is TGCGCCAGCAGCCCACAGACAGGGGGCACCGGGGAGCTGTTTTTT. Residues: CASSPQTGGTGELFF.

Points on this clone: This CDR3 is also generated by other DNA sequences in the sample. This rearrangement joins TRBV5-1 to TRBJ1-1, with D perhaps matching TRBD1 (6 bases). Germline assignment: CDR1 SGHRS and CDR2 YFSETQ. V lost 0 bases and J lost 3, with 6 bases in between. CDR3 length: 13 amino acids. This CDR3 reads CASSLAGDTEAFF. The CDR3 DNA is TGCGCCAGCAGCTTGGCAGGGGACACTGAAGCTTTCTTT.

This clone was found once. The rearrangement links TRBV7-2 to TRBJ2-1; 9 nucleotides align to TRBD2. V shed 1 base and J 10 bases; nucleotides not matched to a gene: 5. The CDR3 is 14 amino acids. CDR1 is SGHTA and CDR2 is FQGNSA in the germline V gene. As DNA, the CDR3 is TGTGCCAGCAGCTTAGGCGGGAGGGTCGGGGAGCAGTTCTTC. Residues: CASSLGGRVGEQFF.

This chain uses TRBV5-8 with TRBJ1-2; no reliable D call. Germline-derived CDR1 and CDR2 are SGHTS and YDEGEE. The V and J ends lost 0 bases and 4 bases respectively, with 13 bases between them. The CDR3 runs 15 residues. This CDR3 is CASSLGTIAGYGYTF. DNA of the CDR3: TGTGCCAGCAGCTTGGGGACCATAGCGGGCTATGGCTACACCTTC.

The gene calls are TRBV5-1 and TRBJ2-7; 8 bases line up with TRBD1. This CDR3 is built from 14 residues. Looked up from germline, CDR1 is SGHRS and CDR2 is YFSETQ. The V segment lost 4 bases and the J segment 2 bases; nucleotides outside the gene matches: 5. This CDR3 is CASSAGTGTYEQYF. In DNA, the CDR3 is TGCGCCAGCAGCGCCGGGACAGGAACCTACGAGCAGTACTTC.

The chain uses TRBV27 and TRBJ2-7, with D perhaps assigned TRBD1 or TRBD2 (5 bases each). This CDR3 has 15 residues. Germline lookup yields CDR1 MNHEY and CDR2 SMNVEV (reference sequence). V shed 7 bases and J shed 0 bases, with 16 bases lying between them. In DNA, the CDR3 is TGTGCCAGCAAAGTACAGCTTGGGGGCTCCTACGAGCAGTACTTC. Translating gives CASKVQLGGSYEQYF.

Of note for this clone: This specimen includes other DNA sequences encoding the same CDR3. The rearrangement uses TRBV28 and TRBJ1-1; D call uncertain. Trimming removed 3 bases at V and 0 bases at J, with 2 bases between. The germline V gene has CDR1 MDHEN and CDR2 SYDVKM. This CDR3 has 12 amino acids. The CDR3 sequence is CASSLMNTEAFF. The CDR3, as DNA: TGTGCCAGCAGTTTGATGAACACTGAAGCTTTCTTT.

The gene calls are TRBV4-3 and TRBJ2-7; the D is unclear. Germline V gives CDR1 LGHNA, CDR2 YSLEER. The CDR3 covers 13 residues. The V gene lost 0 bases and the J gene lost 3 bases, with 6 bases spanning the gap. The CDR3 here is CASSQDWNYEQYF. The CDR3, as DNA: TGCGCCAGCAGCCAAGATTGGAACTACGAGCAGTACTTC.

The rearrangement joins TRBV5-4 to TRBJ1-3; a possible D gene is TRBD1 (5 bases). V lost 0 bases and J 4 bases, leaving 11 bases between the germline ends. Germline-derived CDR1 and CDR2 are SGHNT and YYREEE (reference sequence). The CDR3 contains 15 residues. The CDR3 is CASSLGGVSGNTIYF. DNA for the CDR3: TGTGCCAGCAGCTTGGGGGGGGTAAGCGGAAACACCATATATTTT. The full variable domain, rest sourced from reference TRBV5-4 and TRBJ1-3, is ETGVTQSPTHLIKTRGQQVTLRCSSQSGHNTVSWYQQALGQGPQFIFQYYREEENGRGNFPPRFSGLQFPNYSSELNVNALELDDSALYLCASSLGGVSGNTIYFGEGSWLTVV.

V and J are TRBV10-2 and TRBJ2-2, with a possible D match to TRBD1 (6 bases). In germline, CDR1 is WSHSY, CDR2 SAAADI. The V gene lost 6 bases and the J gene lost 4 bases, with 12 bases spanning the gap. The CDR3 sequence is 14 residues long. The CDR3 coding sequence is TGCGCCAGCAGGGCCGGGACATTCACCGGGGAGCTGTTTTTT. Amino acids: CASRAGTFTGELFF.

The V call is TRBV7-3, the J call TRBJ1-1; D is ambiguous. V lost 5 bases and J lost 5, with 9 bases in between. The CDR3 is 12 amino acids. Germline CDR1 SGHTA, CDR2 FQGTGA. In DNA form, the CDR3 reads TGTGCCAGCAGCAACTCGGGAACTGAAGCTTTCTTT. It translates to CASSNSGTEAFF.

This CDR3 is CASSAGTGGGMNTEAFF. DNA of the CDR3: TGTGCCAGTAGTGCCGGGACAGGGGGCGGAATGAACACTGAAGCTTTCTTT. The V and J genes are TRBV19 and TRBJ1-1; TRBD1 aligns across 12 bases. This CDR3 region has 17 residues. Germline-derived CDR1 and CDR2 are LNHDA and SQIVND (reference sequence). Trimming at V came to 5 bases and at J to 0 bases, leaving 7 bases not matched to a gene.

This chain links TRBV12-5 with TRBJ2-3; perhaps TRBD2 as D (5 bases). Trimming pared 3 bases from V and 5 bases from J, leaving 18 bases between. This CDR3 is 16 amino acids long. Germline loops: CDR1 LGHNT, CDR2 FRNRAP. Here the CDR3 reads CASGFWVSSSGDTQYF. The CDR3 coding sequence is TGTGCTAGTGGTTTCTGGGTCTCCTCGAGCGGAGATACGCAGTATTTT. The whole variable domain, filled in from reference TRBV12-5 and TRBJ2-3, reads DARVTQTPRHKVTEMGQEVTMRCQPILGHNTVFWYRQTMMQGLELLAYFRNRAPLDDSGMPKDRFSAEMPDATLATLKIQPSEPRDSAVYFCASGFWVSSSGDTQYFGPGTRLTVL.

In this sample, this clone turned up a few times. CDR3 sequence (DNA): TGTGCCAGCGCCACGAGGGGTCATCAGCCCCAGCATTTT. It yields the protein CASATRGHQPQHF. The chain combines TRBV7-2 with TRBJ1-5; a weak D match, TRBD1 (5 bases). This CDR3 comprises 13 residues. Trimming took off 8 bases at V and 5 bases at J, with 13 bases between the two ends. Germline loops: CDR1 SGHTA, CDR2 FQGNSA.

The genes are TRBV11-2 and TRBJ1-5, with D possibly matching TRBD1 (6 bases). The ends were cut back, 4 bases at V and 0 bases at J, with 10 bases in the middle. This CDR3 is 15 amino acids long. Germline V lookup: CDR1 SGHAT, CDR2 FQNNGV. CDR3 loop: CASSSGQNSNQPQHF. In DNA form, the CDR3 reads TGTGCCAGCAGCTCCGGACAGAATAGCAATCAGCCCCAGCATTTT.

This chain connects TRBV15 to TRBJ2-1; the match to TRBD2 covers 7 bases. The junction had 9 bases not matched to a gene; V was cut back by 3 bases and J by 4 bases. CDR3 size: 16 residues. In germline, CDR1 is LNHNV, CDR2 YYDKDF (reference sequence). The CDR3 reads CATSSGPGLPYNEQFF. CDR3 nucleotides: TGTGCCACCAGCAGTGGACCGGGACTACCATACAATGAGCAGTTCTTC.

This CDR3 is CASSVDTKNSPLHF. In DNA, the CDR3 is TGTGCCAGCAGTGTCGACACCAAAAATTCACCCCTCCACTTT. The chain has TRBV2 and TRBJ1-6; D is undetermined. The CDR3 runs to 14 residues. V gave up 4 bases and J gave up 7 bases, with 11 bases separating them. CDR1 is SNHLY and CDR2 is FYNNEI in the germline V gene.

This clone was detected only once. The chain uses TRBV5-6 and TRBJ2-7; TRBD1 matches 8 bases. Germline-derived CDR1 and CDR2 are SGHDT and YYEEEE. The CDR3 spans 16 residues. The junction had 16 bases not matched to a gene; V was cut back by 4 bases and J by 7 bases. The CDR3: CASSPRAGQGAREQYF. The DNA of the CDR3 is TGTGCCAGCAGCCCCAGGGCTGGCCAGGGGGCGAGGGAGCAGTACTTC.

The rearrangement links TRBV6-5 to TRBJ2-7; possibly TRBD2 for D (6 bases). Trimming left V 0 bases short and J 3 bases short, with 12 bases between. The CDR3 runs 15 residues. Germline V gene lookup returns CDR1 MNHEY and CDR2 SVGAGI. CDR3 nucleotide sequence: TGTGCCAGCAGTTACTCGGGGGGAGGCGGCTACGAGCAGTACTTC. Translation: CASSYSGGGGYEQYF.

The rearrangement joins TRBV20-1 to TRBJ2-7; unclear D gene. Germline V gene lookup returns CDR1 DFQATT and CDR2 SNEGSKA (reference sequence). The CDR3 is made up of 11 amino acids. Trimming shortened V by 3 bases and J by 7 bases, and 10 bases separated the two germline ends. CDR3 sequence: CSARTTREQYF. CDR3 bases: TGCAGTGCTAGGACCACGAGGGAGCAGTACTTC.

The chain employs TRBV7-9 and TRBJ2-1; D gene unclear. Trimming removed 1 base at V and 5 bases at J, with 9 bases between. CDR1 and CDR2 (germline): SEHNR, FQNEAQ (reference sequence). The length of the CDR3 is 14 residues. As DNA, the CDR3 is TGTGCCAGCAGCTTAGGCCAGCAGAACAATGAGCAGTTCTTC. Translated: CASSLGQQNNEQFF.

This chain links TRBV11-2 with TRBJ2-7, with D tentatively TRBD2 (5 bases). The V and J ends lost 1 base and 5 bases respectively, with 15 bases between them. The CDR3 runs to 15 residues. Germline CDR1 SGHAT, CDR2 FQNNGV. CDR3 sequence (DNA): TGTGCCAGCAGCTTAGGGAGGTTAGCTTTCGACGAGCAGTACTTC. It is translated as CASSLGRLAFDEQYF.

V usage is TRBV6-5 and J usage is TRBJ2-7, with TRBD2 identical over 9 bases. Per germline, CDR1 MNHEY and CDR2 SVGAGI. V was clipped by 7 bases and J by 5 bases; unmatched bases: 9. The CDR3 length is 14 residues. CDR3 region: CASTRSGSNHEQYF. The CDR3 bases are TGTGCCAGCACCCGTAGCGGGAGTAACCACGAGCAGTACTTC.